This T cell receptor (beta chain) was sequenced during a study of T cells in Graves' hyperthyroidism and ophthalmopathy. Study information: Before treatment of any kind, peripheral blood was taken at initial diagnosis.

Calling Graves' hyperthyroidism stable meant ophthalmopathy did not progress within 18 months. Each 10 ml fresh peripheral blood draw supplied the PBMCs. This clonotype was counted only a few times. Its antigen is not identified. RNA transcripts yielded amplified TCR beta CDR3 regions. A set of HTBI primers served as the primers for a first-round RT-PCR of the TCR CDR3. TCRdb fed the multiplex PCR reads into MiXCR, producing one record per CDR3 protein. The data hold roughly 200,000 distinct CDR3 sequences, with around a sixth observed a single time. Whole-study results and caveats: Clonotypes that were expanded in thyroid above 0.001 mostly appeared in blood too.

Trimming removed 5 bases at V and 7 bases at J, with 14 bases between. Germline lookup yields CDR1 SGHVS and CDR2 FQNEAQ. The CDR3 contains 13 residues. The chain links TRBV7-8 to TRBJ2-5, with D possibly TRBD2 on 6 matching bases. The sample consisted of blood. The TCR sequence derives from a woman aged 45-59 years with Graves' hyperthyroidism. CDR3 residues: CASSLSFGGTQYF. CDR3 nucleotides: TGTGCCAGCAGCCTTTCTTTCGGGGGGACCCAGTACTTC.